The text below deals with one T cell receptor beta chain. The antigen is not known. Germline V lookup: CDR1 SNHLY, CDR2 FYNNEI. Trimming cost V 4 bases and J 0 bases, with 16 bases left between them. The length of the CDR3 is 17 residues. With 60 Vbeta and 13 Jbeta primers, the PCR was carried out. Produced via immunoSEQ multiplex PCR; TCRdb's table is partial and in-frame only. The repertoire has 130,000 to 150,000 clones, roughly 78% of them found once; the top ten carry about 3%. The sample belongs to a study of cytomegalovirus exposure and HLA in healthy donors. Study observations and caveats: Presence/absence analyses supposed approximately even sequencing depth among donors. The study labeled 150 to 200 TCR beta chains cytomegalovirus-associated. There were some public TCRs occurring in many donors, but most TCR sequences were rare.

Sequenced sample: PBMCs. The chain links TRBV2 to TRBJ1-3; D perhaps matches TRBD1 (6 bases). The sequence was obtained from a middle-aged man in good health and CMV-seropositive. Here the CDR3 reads CASSVSQGPVSGNTIYF. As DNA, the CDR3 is TGTGCCAGCAGTGTATCACAGGGACCCGTCTCTGGAAACACCATATATTTT.